The sample holds a few counts of the clone carrying this T cell receptor beta chain. This entry is derived from a study of Graves' ophthalmopathy and Graves' hyperthyroidism. RNA transcripts were the source from which TCR beta CDR3 regions were amplified. Amplification began with first-round RT-PCR using HTBI primers, then second-round multiplex PCR was performed. MiXCR was run by TCRdb on the multiplex PCR reads, yielding one entry per CDR3 protein. The table shows about 370,000 distinct CDR3 sequences, with 15% to 20% occurring only once. V lost 1 base and J lost 4, with 14 bases in between. CDR1 and CDR2 (germline): SGHRS, YFSETQ. The CDR3 covers 15 residues. Moderate-to-severe activity, CAS ≥3, NOSPECS ≥4 and a duration under 3 months were seen in donors with ophthalmopathy.

The sequencing input was peripheral blood. This receptor was taken from a woman aged 18-30 years with Graves' ophthalmopathy. The V call is TRBV5-1, the J call TRBJ1-1; perhaps TRBD1 as D (6 bases). In DNA, the CDR3 is TGCGCCAGCAGCTTGTGGGGGGCGGAGAGCACTGAAGCTTTCTTT. Protein product: CASSLWGAESTEAFF.